Presented here are 32 T cell receptor beta chains from one specimen sequenced in a study of response to subunit inactivated influenza vaccine. A single record per CDR3 protein comes from TCRdb applying MiXCR to the RT-PCR reads. Altogether under 550,000 distinct CDR3 sequences are present, approximately 7.1% being singletons, with the ten largest covering around 13%. The material sequenced was PBMCs from blood, taken 23 months after vaccination. These TCRs come from a man aged 45 to 75 who received an inactivated influenza vaccine.

The genes are TRBV3-1 and TRBJ1-4; D gene uncertain. CDR1 is LGHDT and CDR2 is YNNKEL in the germline V gene (reference sequence). V dropped 0 bases and J dropped 0 bases, with 17 bases sitting between them. CDR3 length equals 19 residues. CDR3 protein: CASSQEGPRRAATNEKLFF. In DNA form, the CDR3 reads TGTGCCAGCAGCCAAGAGGGTCCGAGGCGGGCAGCAACTAATGAAAAACTGTTTTTT.

The rearrangement links TRBV14 to TRBJ2-1; D gene unclear. CDR1 is SGHDN, CDR2 FVKESK, per germline. V was shortened by 1 base and J by 8 bases, with 9 bases between the two germline ends. The length of the CDR3 is 13 residues. CDR3 nucleotide sequence: TGTGCCAGCAGCCAAGCAGGTGGCGATGAGCAGTTCTTC. Encoded protein: CASSQAGGDEQFF.

In its sample, this clonotype was seen a few times. This rearrangement joins TRBV19 to TRBJ2-1; no definite D call. The ends were cut back, 4 bases at V and 0 bases at J, with 10 bases in the middle. The CDR3 covers 15 residues. Germline V lookup: CDR1 LNHDA, CDR2 SQIVND (reference sequence). CDR3 in DNA: TGTGCCAGTAGTAGCTCCATAAGCTCCTACAATGAGCAGTTCTTC. This sequence encodes CASSSSISSYNEQFF.

The rearrangement uses TRBV3-1 and TRBJ2-1; a possible D gene is TRBD1 (6 bases). V was pared by 9 bases and J by 8 bases, with 11 bases between. Germline V gives CDR1 LGHDT, CDR2 YNNKEL (reference sequence). The CDR3 spans 11 residues. In nucleotides, the CDR3 is TGTGCCAGTGGACAGTCGCATGAGCAGTTCTTC. Translation gives CASGQSHEQFF.

This clonotype was counted ten times or more. The chain links TRBV6-5 to TRBJ2-1, with D possibly TRBD1 on 5 matching bases. Looked up from germline, CDR1 is MNHEY and CDR2 is SVGAGI. Trimming took off 4 bases at V and 9 bases at J, with 19 bases between the two ends. CDR3 length: 15 amino acids. In DNA form, the CDR3 reads TGTGCCAGCAGTTCTACTCTGGTCAGGGCGACTGAGCAGTTCTTC. Amino acid sequence: CASSSTLVRATEQFF.

This clonotype was seen only a few times. The V gene is TRBV5-6, the J gene TRBJ1-1; 9 bases align to TRBD1. Germline V gene lookup returns CDR1 SGHDT and CDR2 YYEEEE. The CDR3 is 14 amino acids. V was clipped by 4 bases and J by 1 base; unmatched bases: 2. CDR3: CASSTDRGNTEAFF. In DNA form, the CDR3 reads TGTGCCAGCAGCACGGACAGGGGGAACACTGAAGCTTTCTTT.

V and J are TRBV12-3 or TRBV12-4 and TRBJ1-5; 7 bases are shared with TRBD1. The CDR3 covers 12 residues. V shed 0 bases, J shed 11 bases, and the junction held 1 base outside the gene matches. The CDR3 region is CASSLADRAQHF. The CDR3 region has the DNA TGTGCCAGCAGTTTAGCTGACAGGGCCCAGCATTTT.

This clonotype was seen repeatedly, ten times or more. This chain links TRBV4-3 with TRBJ2-3; TRBD1 or TRBD2 may be the D gene (5 bases each). The CDR3 totals 14 residues. V shed 4 bases and J shed 1 base, with 9 bases lying between them. Per the germline V gene, CDR1 is LGHNA and CDR2 is YSLEER. This chain's CDR3 is CASSRGFGTDTQYF. The CDR3 DNA reads as TGCGCCAGCAGCCGGGGGTTTGGCACAGATACGCAGTATTTT.

The chain joins TRBV4-1 to TRBJ2-7; TRBD1 aligns across 9 bases. Germline V CDR1 and CDR2: MGHRA, YSYEKL. V lost 3 bases and J lost 4; bases outside the gene matches: 7. The CDR3 sequence is 15 residues long. Written as DNA, the CDR3 is TGCGCCAGCAGCCATCCCGGGACAGGGTCGTACGAGCAGTACTTC. It codes for CASSHPGTGSYEQYF.

The sample holds a few counts of this clonotype. This chain uses TRBV10-3 with TRBJ2-5; 11 bases are shared with TRBD2. CDR1 is ENHRY and CDR2 is SYGVKD in the germline V gene. The junction had 13 bases not matched to a gene; V was cut back by 4 bases and J by 3 bases. CDR3 length equals 18 residues. The CDR3 coding sequence is TGTGCCATCAGTGGGCCCCAGAGTAGCGGGAGGGCAAAAGAGACCCAGTACTTC. Amino acid sequence: CAISGPQSSGRAKETQYF.

The gene calls are TRBV20-1 and TRBJ1-2; 7 bases are shared with TRBD1. V gave up 3 bases and J gave up 4 bases; unmatched junction bases: 11. Germline CDR1 is DFQATT and CDR2 is SNEGSKA (reference sequence). The CDR3 runs 15 residues. The CDR3 loop reads CSASDATGVVYGYTF. In DNA form, the CDR3 reads TGCAGTGCTAGTGACGCCACAGGGGTTGTCTATGGCTACACCTTC.

This clonotype was found many times. The chain joins TRBV15 to TRBJ2-7, with unresolved D. Germline V CDR1 and CDR2: LNHNV, YYDKDF (reference sequence). This CDR3 spans 13 amino acids. The V gene lost 3 bases and the J gene lost 1 base, with 7 bases spanning the gap. The CDR3 region is CATSRDVSYEQYF. The CDR3 DNA reads as TGTGCCACCAGCAGGGACGTTTCCTACGAGCAGTACTTC.

This chain joins TRBV27 and TRBJ2-2; 8 nucleotides agree with TRBD2. V was pared by 3 bases and J by 6 bases, with 6 bases of the junction left unmatched. CDR1 is MNHEY, CDR2 SMNVEV, per germline (reference sequence). The CDR3 has 15 amino acids. The CDR3 DNA follows: TGTGCCAGCAGTTTCGGGGCGGGGGGAGCCGGGGAGCTGTTTTTT. Residues: CASSFGAGGAGELFF.

V and J are TRBV12-3 or TRBV12-4 and TRBJ2-5; D possibly corresponds to TRBD2 (5 bases). The CDR3 is 13 amino acids. Trimming took off 6 bases at V and 7 bases at J, with 15 bases between the two ends. CDR3 nucleotides: TGTGCCAGCAGCCCTCTTTTAGAGGGGACCCAGTACTTC. The encoded protein is CASSPLLEGTQYF.

The chain recombines TRBV12-3 or TRBV12-4 with TRBJ2-3; D may be TRBD1 (7 bases). V was cut by 4 bases and J by 6 bases, with 17 bases left in between. This CDR3 region has 15 residues. DNA for the CDR3: TGTGCCAGCAGTTCTCGAGGAGGGGGCGGGGATACGCAGTATTTT. It is translated as CASSSRGGGGDTQYF.

The chain joins TRBV9 to TRBJ2-5; D possibly corresponds to TRBD1 (6 bases). Germline CDR1 reads SGDLS; CDR2 reads YYNGEE. The CDR3 is 16 amino acids. The V end was cut by 4 bases, the J end by 2 bases, with 18 bases between. CDR3 sequence: CASSSGQVRGQETQYF. Here the CDR3 DNA reads TGTGCCAGCAGCTCTGGCCAAGTGAGGGGGCAAGAGACCCAGTACTTC. Full variable domain (missing parts from reference TRBV9 and TRBJ2-5): DSGVTQTPKHLITATGQRVTLRCSPRSGDLSVYWYQQSLDQGLQFLIQYYNGEERAKGNILERFSAQQFPDLHSELNLSSLELGDSALYFCASSSGQVRGQETQYFGPGTRLLVL.

This rearrangement joins TRBV7-3 to TRBJ2-3; 10 bases agree with TRBD1. Germline V CDR1 and CDR2: SGHTA, FQGTGA. The CDR3 totals 16 residues. Trimming took 5 bases from V and 3 from J; bases not matched to a gene: 8. The DNA of the CDR3 is TGTGCCAGCAGCCCCAGGGGACAGGGGTTTACAGATACGCAGTATTTT. Its protein is CASSPRGQGFTDTQYF.

On this clonotype itself: This may stem from a read error, because a much larger clone lies one nucleotide away. The genes are TRBV3-1 and TRBJ2-5; TRBD2 agrees at 9 bases. V was clipped by 4 bases and J by 5 bases; unmatched bases: 8. CDR1 and CDR2 (germline): LGHDT, YNNKEL (reference sequence). The CDR3 sequence is 15 residues long. CDR3 DNA: TGTGCCAGCAGCCGAGATGGGACTAGCTGGGAGACCCAGTACTTC. Its translation: CASSRDGTSWETQYF.

V usage is TRBV3-1 and J usage is TRBJ2-7, with TRBD2 matching over 11 bases. CDR3 size: 14 residues. CDR1 and CDR2 from the germline V gene are LGHDT and YNNKEL (reference sequence). V dropped 4 bases and J dropped 8; count of bases not matched to a gene: 7. The CDR3 sequence is CASSPSGGPIQQYF. Here the CDR3 DNA reads TGTGCCAGCAGCCCTAGCGGGGGGCCTATCCAGCAGTACTTC.

CDR3 in DNA: TGTGCCAGCAGCCCCTTAAGCGGGCGTTACAATGAGCAGTTCTTC. Translating gives CASSPLSGRYNEQFF. This chain links TRBV7-2 with TRBJ2-1; a possible D gene is TRBD2 (6 bases). Trimming stripped 5 bases from V and 4 bases from J, with 15 bases between. This CDR3 region has 15 residues. Germline V gives CDR1 SGHTA, CDR2 FQGNSA. Drawing the rest from reference TRBV7-2 and TRBJ2-1, the complete variable domain is GAGVSQSPSNKVTEKGKDVELRCDPISGHTALYWYRQSLGQGLEFLIYFQGNSAPDKSGLPSDRFSAERTGGSVSTLTIQRTQQEDSAVYLCASSPLSGRYNEQFFGPGTRLTVL.

This clonotype has a count of ten or more. The chain couples TRBV5-1 to TRBJ2-7, with D possibly being TRBD1 or TRBD2 (5 bases each). V lost 7 bases, J lost 0 bases, and 11 bases lay in between. The CDR3 covers 13 residues. Germline loops: CDR1 SGHRS, CDR2 YFSETQ. The CDR3 region has the DNA TGCGCCAGCCATAATGGGGGCTCCTACGAGCAGTACTTC. Protein sequence: CASHNGGSYEQYF.

The J gene is TRBJ2-7, the V gene TRBV7-6; D unresolved. There are 13 residues in the CDR3. The germline CDR1 and CDR2 sequences are SGHVS and FNYEAQ. V was clipped by 0 bases and J by 3 bases, with 6 bases between them. In DNA, the CDR3 is TGTGCCAGCAGCTTAGCTCGTGTCTACGAGCAGTACTTC. It yields the protein CASSLARVYEQYF.

The sample holds many counts of this clonotype. The chain has TRBV29-1 and TRBJ2-1; D might be TRBD2 (5 bases). The germline CDR1 and CDR2 sequences are SQVTM and ANQGSEA. The V and J ends lost 3 bases and 6 bases respectively, with 12 bases between them. The CDR3 is 13 amino acids. CDR3 protein: CSVDGAGPNEQFF. The CDR3 DNA follows: TGCAGCGTTGATGGTGCGGGCCCCAATGAGCAGTTCTTC.

The rearrangement joins TRBV11-2 to TRBJ1-1, with a tentative D call TRBD1 (6 bases). The CDR3 has 16 amino acids. The germline gives CDR1 SGHAT, CDR2 FQNNGV. V lost 6 bases, J lost 0 bases, and 17 bases lay in between. CDR3 in amino acids: CASRDLKGQMNTEAFF. In nucleotides, the CDR3 is TGTGCCAGCAGGGATCTCAAAGGACAGATGAACACTGAAGCTTTCTTT.

This clonotype was recorded at least ten times. Here the CDR3 reads CASSLSGPHGIEAFF. CDR3 in DNA: TGCGCCAGCAGCTTGAGTGGGCCTCACGGAATTGAAGCTTTCTTT. V is TRBV5-1 and J is TRBJ1-1; no clear D. From germline, CDR1 is SGHRS and CDR2 YFSETQ. CDR3 length: 15 amino acids. V dropped 1 base and J dropped 7 bases, with 17 bases sitting between them. Complete variable domain (other parts from reference TRBV5-1 and TRBJ1-1): KAGVTQTPRYLIKTRGQQVTLSCSPISGHRSVSWYQQTPGQGLQFLFEYFSETQRNKGNFPGRFSGRQFSNSRSEMNVSTLELGDSALYLCASSLSGPHGIEAFFGQGTRLTVV.

This rearrangement joins TRBV27 to TRBJ1-4, with D possibly TRBD1 on 6 matching bases. The CDR3 has 15 residues. Germline loops: CDR1 MNHEY, CDR2 SMNVEV (reference sequence). V was trimmed by 2 bases and J by 8 bases, leaving 15 bases between them. CDR3 in DNA: TGTGCCAGCAGTTTACGGAGGGACACGGGGGAAAAACTGTTTTTT. Protein product: CASSLRRDTGEKLFF.

This clonotype was observed a few times. The V and J genes are TRBV12-3 or TRBV12-4 and TRBJ2-3, with D unclear. The CDR3 extends over 12 amino acids. V was shortened by 4 bases and J by 4 bases, with 6 bases between the two germline ends. CDR3 loop: CASSYSPDTQYF. The CDR3 DNA reads as TGTGCCAGCAGTTATAGTCCAGATACGCAGTATTTT.

This clonotype was seen a handful of times. The rearrangement uses TRBV7-2 and TRBJ1-5; no definite D call. Trimming shortened V by 5 bases and J by 3 bases, and 11 bases separated the two germline ends. Germline V gives CDR1 SGHTA, CDR2 FQGNSA. CDR3 size: 14 residues. The DNA of the CDR3 is TGTGCCAGCAGCCAAGGACGCAACAATCAGCCCCAGCATTTT. Its translation is CASSQGRNNQPQHF.

This chain connects TRBV12-3 or TRBV12-4 to TRBJ1-5; D uncertain. Trimming pared 3 bases from V and 6 bases from J, leaving 15 bases between. The CDR3 loop spans 15 amino acids. The CDR3 region is CASSFRPPGSQPQHF. The CDR3 nucleotides are TGTGCCAGCAGTTTTAGGCCTCCGGGGAGTCAGCCCCAGCATTTT.

This clonotype was observed at least ten times. The rearrangement links TRBV3-1 to TRBJ2-1; 11 bases fit TRBD1. Germline values: CDR1 LGHDT, CDR2 YNNKEL (reference sequence). This CDR3 is built from 17 residues. Losses at the gene ends were 4 bases for V and 7 bases for J; bases not matched to a gene: 12. The CDR3: CASSLSRTGGVGNEQFF. Here the CDR3 DNA reads TGTGCCAGCAGCCTCTCAAGGACAGGGGGCGTGGGAAATGAGCAGTTCTTC.

In this sample, this clonotype turned up many times. The genes are TRBV7-6 and TRBJ2-3; perhaps TRBD1 as D (6 bases). Germline CDR1 is SGHVS and CDR2 is FNYEAQ. The CDR3 length is 16 residues. V dropped 5 bases and J dropped 2 bases, with 17 bases sitting between them. The CDR3 is CASSGALGQITDTQYF. The DNA of the CDR3 is TGTGCCAGCAGCGGAGCCCTAGGACAGATCACAGATACGCAGTATTTT.

The chain links TRBV29-1 to TRBJ2-5; D not resolved. CDR1 is SQVTM, CDR2 ANQGSEA, per germline. Trimming removed 5 bases from V and 5 bases from J, with 9 bases in between. CDR3 size: 11 residues. CDR3 nucleotide sequence: TGCAGCGTTCCGAAAGGGGAGACCCAGTACTTC. It specifies CSVPKGETQYF. Combining the CDR3 with reference TRBV29-1 and TRBJ2-5 gives the whole variable domain SAVISQKPSRDICQRGTSLTIQCQVDSQVTMMFWYRQQPGQSLTLIATANQGSEATYESGFVIDKFPISRPNLTFSTLTVSNMSPEDSSIYLCSVPKGETQYFGPGTRLLVL.